This TCR beta chain was profiled in a study of T cells in Graves' hyperthyroidism and ophthalmopathy. RNA transcripts gave rise to amplified TCR beta CDR3 regions. Using the HTBI primer set, a first-round RT-PCR was run on the TCR CDR3. TCRdb called the multiplex PCR reads again in MiXCR, with one record for every CDR3 protein. The top ten hold about 30% of the sample, which has a few hundred thousand distinct CDR3 sequences, 14% to 15% seen once. This clonotype was counted a few times. Patients were aged 18 to 65, had disease duration under 2 months, and had newly diagnosed hyperthyroidism. Per germline, CDR1 LGHNA and CDR2 YNFKEQ. The CDR3 runs 18 residues. The J segment lost 2 bases and the V segment lost 0 bases, leaving 8 bases of the junction unmatched.

The clonotype was recovered from a woman aged 25-40 years with Graves' hyperthyroidism. V is TRBV4-2 and J is TRBJ1-5; 9 bases are shared with TRBD1. The sequencing sample was made of blood. The CDR3 loop is CASSQDGTGRGGNQPQHF. The CDR3 DNA sequence: TGTGCCAGCAGCCAAGACGGGACAGGGCGGGGTGGCAATCAGCCCCAGCATTTT.